This T cell receptor beta chain was sequenced during a study of identical twins. Study-wide results and limits: Fewer insertions marked abundant cord blood beta clonotypes; young adult naive trended weakly, memory not at all. Conclusions rested on cross-sectional statistics rather than following the same donors.

TCRdb re-called the 5' RACE reads with MiXCR, one entry per CDR3 protein. The sample records hundreds of thousands of distinct CDR3 sequences, 8.5% to 9% being singletons. This clonotype was counted at least ten times. Its target is not known. V dropped 5 bases and J dropped 8; count of bases not matched to a gene: 4. The CDR3 length is 14 residues. These same records also appear under a second study, on yellow fever vaccine responses in identical twins. As that study records: Each twin's T cell response to the vaccine was reported to look partly convergent and partly personalized.

This clonotype was obtained from a woman under 30 in good health. V usage is TRBV12-3 or TRBV12-4 and J usage is TRBJ1-6, with 9 bases matching TRBD1. The sequencing input was PBMCs. The CDR3 sequence: CASSPGQGYSPLHF. The CDR3 bases are TGTGCCAGCAGTCCGGGACAGGGATATTCACCCCTCCACTTT.